This T cell receptor beta chain is from a study of naive and memory T cell subsets. A UMI-containing oligonucleotide was joined by 3' ligation to the TCR cDNA template. Ligated cDNA underwent four rounds of PCR with nested alpha and beta constant region primers and SP2. TCRdb analysed the 5' RACE reads with MiXCR anew, one entry per CDR3 protein. The sample lists more than 55,000 distinct CDR3 sequences; 7.6% were seen once. The ends lost 4 bases at V and 4 bases at J; junction bases unmatched: 7. The length of the CDR3 is 15 residues. The germline V gene has CDR1 MGHDK and CDR2 SYGVNS. Ten or more counts support this clonotype.

The chain is built from TRBV25-1 and TRBJ2-7; 10 positions match TRBD1. The TCR sequence derives from a female donor in good health. The CDR3: CASSGAGTGVYEQYF. DNA of the CDR3: TGTGCCAGCAGTGGTGCTGGGACAGGGGTTTACGAGCAGTACTTC.